A selection of T cell receptor beta chains follows, all from one sample in a study of blood T cell repertoires in COVID-19. The data were produced by immunoSEQ multiplex PCR, yet TCRdb's version contains in-frame clones alone and is incomplete. Here the sample spans about 140,000 clones, more than 65% being singletons. Sequenced material: peripheral blood. These receptors were taken from a human donor in a cohort sampled during active COVID-19. The CDR3 runs from the conserved cysteine through the conserved F or W. The D gene is left open where the match is weak. The listing skips clone size in some rows; elsewhere it reads once, few, many or a size class.

D: TRBD1; size: few; J: TRBJ2-7; V: TRBV12-5; DNA: TGTGCTAGTGGTTTAGCAGACAGGGCCCACGAGCAGTACTTC; CDR3: CASGLADRAHEQYF
D: TRBD1; size: -; J: TRBJ2-7; V: TRBV5-4; DNA: TGTGCCAGCAGCCGAACGGACAGGGGAGAATGGGAGCAGTACTTC; CDR3: CASSRTDRGEWEQYF
D: -; size: -; J: TRBJ1-2; V: TRBV14; DNA: TGTGCCAGCAGCCGTGCCCGTGGGGCCTTGGATGGCTACACCTTC; CDR3: CASSRARGALDGYTF
D: TRBD2; size: -; J: TRBJ2-1; V: TRBV2; DNA: TGTGCCAGCAGTCTGACTAGCGGGGGGAGCATATCCTACAATGAGCAGTTCTTC; CDR3: CASSLTSGGSISYNEQFF
D: -; size: -; J: TRBJ2-7; V: TRBV11-2; DNA: TGTGCCAGCACCCTGAGAGGGTATAGCAATCACGAGCAGTACTTC; CDR3: CASTLRGYSNHEQYF
D: TRBD1; size: -; J: TRBJ2-2; V: TRBV19; DNA: TGTGCCACCCGGGACAGGGGTTCCGGGGAGCTGTTTTTT; CDR3: CATRDRGSGELFF
D: -; size: -; J: TRBJ1-1; V: TRBV11-2; DNA: TGTGCCAGCAGCCCGGATTGGGGGGGTTACACTGAAGCTTTCTTT; CDR3: CASSPDWGGYTEAFF
D: -; size: -; J: TRBJ1-2; V: TRBV10-2; DNA: TGCGCCAGCACCGAGGAACTGTCTTCCTATGGCTACACCTTC; CDR3: CASTEELSSYGYTF
D: -; size: -; J: TRBJ1-1; V: TRBV6-5; DNA: TGTGCCAGCAGTTACAGACAGGACACTGAAGCTTTCTTT; CDR3: CASSYRQDTEAFF
D: -; size: -; J: TRBJ1-4; V: TRBV13; DNA: TGTGCCAGCAGCTTAGGTTCCGGGAAGAAGGATGAAAAACTGTTTTTT; CDR3: CASSLGSGKKDEKLFF
D: TRBD1; size: -; J: TRBJ1-3; V: TRBV6-9; DNA: TGTGCCAGCAGTTGGACAGGGGCTTCTGGAAACACCATATATTTT; CDR3: CASSWTGASGNTIYF
D: -; size: -; J: TRBJ1-5; V: TRBV19; DNA: TGTGCCAGTGATAAGAAGTTACAGGGATTTGGCAATCAGCCCCAGCATTTT; CDR3: CASDKKLQGFGNQPQHF
D: -; size: -; J: TRBJ2-7; V: TRBV7-2; DNA: TGTGCCAGCAGCTCGGGGGTGTACGAGCAGTACTTC; CDR3: CASSSGVYEQYF
D: -; size: once; J: TRBJ2-1; V: TRBV2; DNA: TGTGCCAGCAGTGAAGGGCGGAGCTCCTACAATGAGCAGTTCTTC; CDR3: CASSEGRSSYNEQFF
D: TRBD1; size: -; J: TRBJ1-4; V: TRBV3-1/TRBV3-2; DNA: TGTGCCAGCAGCCTTAGGACAGGGGGAGCGGAAAAACTGTTTTTT; CDR3: CASSLRTGGAEKLFF
D: TRBD2; size: -; J: TRBJ2-5; V: TRBV6-5; DNA: TGTGCCACACAAGCGGGGGGCCCAGAGACCCAGTACTTC; CDR3: CATQAGGPETQYF
D: TRBD1; size: -; J: TRBJ1-3; V: TRBV9; DNA: TGTGCCAGCAGTGAACCGGGACAGGGGATTCCGAGAGGCGCAAACTCTGGAAACACCATATATTTT; CDR3: CASSEPGQGIPRGANSGNTIYF
D: -; size: -; J: TRBJ2-2; V: TRBV27; DNA: TGTGCCAGCAGTTTCGACAGAACCGGGGAGCTGTTTTTT; CDR3: CASSFDRTGELFF
D: -; size: -; J: TRBJ2-5; V: TRBV10-3; DNA: TGTGCCATCAGTGGGGGGGGCTCCGAGGAGACCCAGTACTTC; CDR3: CAISGGGSEETQYF
D: TRBD1; size: -; J: TRBJ1-1; V: TRBV5-1; DNA: TGCGCCAGCATCTCCGGGACAGGGAACACTGAAGCTTTCTTT; CDR3: CASISGTGNTEAFF
D: TRBD2; size: -; J: TRBJ2-3; V: TRBV5-1; DNA: TGCGCCAGCAGCCACTCGGGACTAGCGAGCACAGATACGCAGTATTTT; CDR3: CASSHSGLASTDTQYF
D: TRBD2; size: -; J: TRBJ2-7; V: TRBV27; DNA: TGTGCCAGCAGTTTATCCCTAGCGGGGATTAGCGAGCAGTACTTC; CDR3: CASSLSLAGISEQYF
D: -; size: -; J: TRBJ2-1; V: TRBV19; DNA: TGTGCCAGTAGTCTGTCTAGCTCCTACAATGAGCAGTTCTTC; CDR3: CASSLSSSYNEQFF
D: -; size: -; J: TRBJ1-4; V: TRBV4-1; DNA: TGCGCCAGCAGCCCCCGTCCGGGTGGTGAAAAACTGTTTTTT; CDR3: CASSPRPGGEKLFF
D: -; size: -; J: TRBJ1-2; V: TRBV24-1; DNA: TGTGCCACCAGCCGGGGGGCTAACTATGGCTACACCTTC; CDR3: CATSRGANYGYTF
D: TRBD2; size: -; J: TRBJ2-5; V: TRBV3-1/TRBV3-2; DNA: TGTGCCAGCAGCCAAGATGGGACTAGGCAAGAGACCCAGTACTTC; CDR3: CASSQDGTRQETQYF
D: TRBD1; size: -; J: TRBJ2-2; V: TRBV5-5; DNA: TGTGCCAGCAGCTGGGGACAGGGTACGGGCACCGGGGAGCTGTTTTTT; CDR3: CASSWGQGTGTGELFF
D: TRBD2; size: -; J: TRBJ2-7; V: TRBV28; DNA: TGTGCCAGCAGCTTATTCGGTCGGGGACTAGCGGGGGTCGAGCAGTACTTC; CDR3: CASSLFGRGLAGVEQYF
D: -; size: -; J: TRBJ2-6; V: TRBV2; DNA: TGTGCCAGCAGTGATGAAGGGGTAGGCTCTGGGGCCAACGTCCTGACTTTC; CDR3: CASSDEGVGSGANVLTF
D: -; size: few; J: TRBJ2-3; V: TRBV7-2; DNA: TGTGCCAGCAGCTTAGATTTTCTTCTATCGTCTACAGATACGCAGTATTTT; CDR3: CASSLDFLLSSTDTQYF
D: TRBD1; size: few; J: TRBJ1-6; V: TRBV19; DNA: TGTGCCAGTAGTTCCCGGACAGGGGGCACTTCACCCCTCCACTTT; CDR3: CASSSRTGGTSPLHF
D: -; size: -; J: TRBJ1-5; V: TRBV28; DNA: TGTGCCAGCAGTCCCGGCAGCGCTTATAGCAATCAGCCCCAGCATTTT; CDR3: CASSPGSAYSNQPQHF
D: -; size: -; J: TRBJ1-4; V: TRBV2; DNA: TGTGCCAGCAGTGCGAACAGGGTCCGAAATGAAAAACTGTTTTTT; CDR3: CASSANRVRNEKLFF
D: -; size: -; J: TRBJ2-3; V: TRBV25-1; DNA: TGTGCCAGCAGTGCTTCATCACCGCTCGGGGGTGGAACAGATACGCAGTATTTT; CDR3: CASSASSPLGGGTDTQYF
D: TRBD2; size: -; J: TRBJ2-1; V: TRBV5-1; DNA: TGCGCCAGCAGCACAAGCGGGGGGCCATACAATGAGCAGTTCTTC; CDR3: CASSTSGGPYNEQFF
D: TRBD1; size: few; J: TRBJ2-1; V: TRBV5-5; DNA: TGTGCCAGCAGCGTACAGGGGGCTAGCAATGAGCAGTTCTTC; CDR3: CASSVQGASNEQFF
D: TRBD1; size: -; J: TRBJ1-1; V: TRBV3-1/TRBV3-2; DNA: TGTGCCAGCAGCCGCCAGGCGCCAGGGGGCGGAGGCGCTGAAGCTTTCTTT; CDR3: CASSRQAPGGGGAEAFF
D: TRBD1; size: -; J: TRBJ2-3; V: TRBV5-1; DNA: TGCGCCAGCAGCACCACAGGGGGCACAGATACGCAGTATTTT; CDR3: CASSTTGGTDTQYF
D: -; size: -; J: TRBJ1-1; V: TRBV11-2; DNA: TGTGCCAGCAGCTTAGCATCACTACTTGAAGCTTTCTTT; CDR3: CASSLASLLEAFF
D: TRBD1; size: -; J: TRBJ2-3; V: TRBV5-1; DNA: TGCGCCAGCAGCTTGACGGGACAGCCCTGGGGCACAGATACGCAGTATTTT; CDR3: CASSLTGQPWGTDTQYF
D: -; size: -; J: TRBJ1-2; V: TRBV28; DNA: TGTGCCAGCAACAAACCGTTGGCAGTAATTTGGGGCTACACCTTC; CDR3: CASNKPLAVIWGYTF
D: TRBD1; size: -; J: TRBJ1-2; V: TRBV5-1; DNA: TGCGCCAGCAGTGTACAGGGGGTCGGCTATGGCTACACCTTC; CDR3: CASSVQGVGYGYTF
D: TRBD1; size: -; J: TRBJ2-7; V: TRBV3-1/TRBV3-2; DNA: TGTGCCAGCAGCCGAGGAACAGGGGGCTCCTACGAGCAGTACTTC; CDR3: CASSRGTGGSYEQYF
D: TRBD2; size: once; J: TRBJ2-7; V: TRBV5-1; DNA: TGCGCCAGCAGCTTGGATAGCGGGGGGACCCCCTACGAGCAGTACTTC; CDR3: CASSLDSGGTPYEQYF
D: TRBD1; size: once; J: TRBJ2-5; V: TRBV5-1; DNA: TGCGCCAGCAGCTTGGTGGGGACAGGGGGTAAAGAGACCCAGTACTTC; CDR3: CASSLVGTGGKETQYF
D: TRBD2; size: -; J: TRBJ2-7; V: TRBV5-1; DNA: TGCGCCAGCAGCGCGGGGGGCCCTTTTCCCTACGAGCAGTACTTC; CDR3: CASSAGGPFPYEQYF
D: -; size: -; J: TRBJ1-1; V: TRBV18; DNA: TGTGCCAGCTCATTGAACAGGGTACCGAACACTGAAGCTTTCTTT; CDR3: CASSLNRVPNTEAFF
D: -; size: -; J: TRBJ2-1; V: TRBV7-7; DNA: TGTGCTAGCAGCTTATCCTGGGGCAGTGAGCAGTTCTTC; CDR3: CASSLSWGSEQFF
D: TRBD2; size: once; J: TRBJ2-7; V: TRBV25-1; DNA: TGTGCCAGCACCAGAAGGGAGCGGGGGCCCACCTACGAGCAGTACTTC; CDR3: CASTRRERGPTYEQYF
D: -; size: -; J: TRBJ1-1; V: TRBV3-1/TRBV3-2; DNA: TGTGCCAGCAGCCACGGGGGAGGGCGCACTGAAGCTTTCTTT; CDR3: CASSHGGGRTEAFF